The T cell receptor (beta chain) described here comes from a study of radiotherapy plus CTLA-4 blockade in lung cancer. Study details: Objective responses emerged in roughly 20% of patients, and 31% attained disease control.

The method was immunoSEQ multiplex PCR; TCRdb's version includes in-frame clones alone and lacks a portion of them. The repertoire holds approximately 99,000 clones, about 91% seen once, with roughly 4.6% in the top ten. Whole-study findings and limits: In blood, tumor-derived TCR clones expanded after radiotherapy plus ipilimumab. Early blood T cell clone dynamics reportedly forecast response best, with interferon-beta.

To note about this clone: As yet, its antigen is unknown.

Ipilimumab-mediated CTLA-4 blockade plus focal radiation was given to patients having chemo-refractory metastatic non-small-cell lung cancer. V gave up 7 bases and J gave up 4 bases; unmatched junction bases: 6. Germline assignment: CDR1 MNHEY and CDR2 SMNVEV (reference sequence). This CDR3 is 14 amino acids long. The input for sequencing was peripheral blood, taken from a patient treated with radiotherapy plus ipilimumab. The clonotype comes from a human donor with non-small cell lung cancer that progressed on radiotherapy plus ipilimumab. V and J are TRBV27 and TRBJ2-1, with TRBD1 matching over 8 bases. CDR3 region: CASTPGQDYNEQFF. CDR3 nucleotides: TGTGCCAGCACCCCGGGACAGGATTACAATGAGCAGTTCTTC.